This TCR beta chain was identified during a study of T-cell reconstitution after alpha-beta-depleted transplantation in children. Study outcomes and limitations: Where alpha-beta T cells came from about two months after transplant was reportedly several hundred expanded graft clones. T cells produced anew were the main source of T-cell counts and diversity one year after transplant.

This clonotype was seen a few times. Its matching antigen is unknown. During its preparation, the TCRbeta library received unique molecular identifiers. In TCRdb, the PCR reads were re-called with MiXCR into one record per CDR3 protein. The sample consists of 80,000 or so distinct CDR3 sequences, about 14% of them appearing once. Per germline, CDR1 SGHRS and CDR2 YFSETQ. This CDR3 has 16 residues. Losses at the gene ends were 2 bases for V and 3 bases for J; bases not matched to a gene: 6. The rearrangement links TRBV5-1 to TRBJ2-3, with 10 bases fitting TRBD1. The source of this sequence is a male patient between 2 and 10 years old who had a stem cell transplant for acute lymphoblastic leukemia, so the T cells may come from the graft donor. The sample in question was PBMCs, mostly from graft donor cells, obtained 180 days after TCRalphabeta/CD19-depleted stem cell transplant. CDR3 region: CASSFSPGQGTDTQYF. The CDR3, as DNA: TGCGCCAGCAGCTTTTCACCGGGACAGGGGACAGATACGCAGTATTTT. The full variable domain, with the rest looked up from reference TRBV5-1 and TRBJ2-3, is KAGVTQTPRYLIKTRGQQVTLSCSPISGHRSVSWYQQTPGQGLQFLFEYFSETQRNKGNFPGRFSGRQFSNSRSEMNVSTLELGDSALYLCASSFSPGQGTDTQYFGPGTRLTVL.